This T cell receptor (beta chain) was identified in a study of blood T cell repertoires in COVID-19 (dated by TCRdb to 2020 to 2021). Background for the entire study: Samples from collaborators originated in the United States, Italy and Spain and spanned both the acute and convalescent phases of COVID-19. The prospective study material was composed of cDNA or gDNA derived from T cells, B-cell-depleted T cells, or PBMCs. Deeply sampled blood TCRbeta repertoires from subjects exposed to, actively infected with, or recovered from COVID-19 were included in the dataset. A freely available public database, intended as a resource for researchers studying the immune response to SARS-CoV-2, is where the repertoires were released. Samples were obtained from the ongoing ImmuneRACE study (first 160 participants) and from over 1,000 subjects provided by 6 global collaborators. Nearly every sample came with metadata listing a de-identified subject ID, COVID-19 status, age in years and sex. Where available, HLA class I and class II types were taken from metadata supplied by the sample provider and were not determined by assay-based typing.

From a lookup of the germline V gene, CDR1 and CDR2 are MGHDK and SYGVNS. V gives up 3 bases and J gives up 5 bases, and the segment between their germline ends measures 13 bases. Its CDR3 holds 15 amino acids, cysteine through phenylalanine. Just CDR3 DNA is preserved here, 45 bases in frame from base 1. Collaborating institutions collected whole blood in K2EDTA tubes following their own protocols. Collaborator samples were shipped for TCRbeta analysis as frozen whole blood, isolated PBMCs, or DNA extracted from either sample type. TCRbeta CDR3 regions were amplified from genomic DNA by means of the immunoSEQ Assay, a bias-controlled multiplex PCR. The paper's processing steps were these. The number of nucleated cells in each sample was estimated by amplification of reference gene primers within the assay. To quantify the absolute abundance of each unique TCRbeta CDR3 rearrangement, sequence reads were collapsed and filtered. For each sample, productive Simpson clonality was calculated as the square root of Simpson's diversity index across productive rearrangements. Not all clones reach the TCRdb copy of this immuneACCESS table, which keeps in-frame sequences only. Checked studies attribute under half of the gap to unresolved V genes and leave the rest unexplained. V and J calls and clone size are copied from that table; D and trimming were computed from the DNA. In this sample the table shows 100,000 to 120,000 clones, about four fifths of which occur a single time. About 3.8% of the sample comes from the top ten.

Results the study describes overall, beyond this receptor: The quantity of clinical and demographic metadata differed by source and by participant and was supplied without curation.

Of note for this clone: Its antigen is still unknown. Base quality data are lacking; no much larger clone is found one base away.

The material sequenced was peripheral blood. The clonotype comes from a woman aged 65 to 85 with acute or convalescent COVID-19. This sequence uses TRBV25-1 and TRBJ2-2; possibly the D gene is TRBD2, per 6 matching bases. CDR3 loop: CASSDPGGKTGELFF. The bases read TGTGCCAGCAGTGATCCAGGAGGGAAGACCGGGGAGCTGTTTTTT.